This TCR beta chain was documented in a study of memory CD4+ T cells and cytomegalovirus serostatus. At the level of the study: Donors were healthy Belgian adults, several CMV seropositive and 24 seronegative.

Germline V gene data show CDR1 as SGHRS and CDR2 as YFSETQ. Trimming pared 0 bases from V and 0 bases from J, leaving 13 bases between. The CDR3 runs to 17 residues. Whole-study results and caveats: Of around 160 reported CMV TCRbeta sequences, just over 65 were found in memory CD4+ repertoires.

On this clone: Antigen specificity is unknown.

Method: immunoSEQ multiplex PCR; TCRdb's copy keeps in-frame clones and lacks some. The repertoire holds fewer than 35,000 clones, around 75% seen once, with about 0.66% in the top ten. Single viable CD3+CD4+CD8-CD45RO+ cells were sorted as the memory CD4+ T cells. CMV serostatus came from serum IgG against pp150, pp28, p38, p52. Total CD4+ T cells were enriched by CD4 positive selection. This TCR was sampled from an adult in good health and CMV-seronegative. Input material: memory CD4+ T cells from blood. The rearrangement links TRBV5-1 to TRBJ1-3; D perhaps matches TRBD1 (5 bases). Written as DNA, the CDR3 is TGCGCCAGCAGCTTGGGGGGGACCGCATACTCTGGAAACACCATATATTTT. This sequence encodes CASSLGGTAYSGNTIYF. Looking up the rest from reference TRBV5-1 and TRBJ1-3 gives the full variable domain: KAGVTQTPRYLIKTRGQQVTLSCSPISGHRSVSWYQQTPGQGLQFLFEYFSETQRNKGNFPGRFSGRQFSNSRSEMNVSTLELGDSALYLCASSLGGTAYSGNTIYFGEGSWLTVV.